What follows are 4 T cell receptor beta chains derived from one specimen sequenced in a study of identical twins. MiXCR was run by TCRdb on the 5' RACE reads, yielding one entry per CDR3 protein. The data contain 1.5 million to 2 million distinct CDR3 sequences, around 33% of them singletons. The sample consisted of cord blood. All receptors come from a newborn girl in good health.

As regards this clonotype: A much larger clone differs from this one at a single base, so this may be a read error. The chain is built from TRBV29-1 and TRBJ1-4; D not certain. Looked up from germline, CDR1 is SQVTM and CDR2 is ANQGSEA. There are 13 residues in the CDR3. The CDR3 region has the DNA TGCGTAGCGTTGAGTGCAGGAGATGAAAAACTGTTTTTT. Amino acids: CVALSAGDEKLFF.

CDR3 nucleotides: TGTGCCAGCAGCTTAGTGGCGGGGAATAGCTATGGCTACACCTTC. Its translation: CASSLVAGNSYGYTF. The V gene is TRBV7-8, the J gene TRBJ1-2; no clear D. The CDR3 contains 15 residues. The ends were cut back, 1 base at V and 4 bases at J, with 13 bases in the middle. Germline V gene sequence: CDR1 SGHVS, CDR2 FQNEAQ.

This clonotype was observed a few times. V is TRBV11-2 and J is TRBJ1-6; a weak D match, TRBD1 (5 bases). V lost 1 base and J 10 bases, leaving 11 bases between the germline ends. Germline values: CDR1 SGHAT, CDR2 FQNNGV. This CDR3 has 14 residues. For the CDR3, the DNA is TGTGCCAGCAGCTTAGTGCCCCAGGGCTCACCCCTCCACTTT. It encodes CASSLVPQGSPLHF.

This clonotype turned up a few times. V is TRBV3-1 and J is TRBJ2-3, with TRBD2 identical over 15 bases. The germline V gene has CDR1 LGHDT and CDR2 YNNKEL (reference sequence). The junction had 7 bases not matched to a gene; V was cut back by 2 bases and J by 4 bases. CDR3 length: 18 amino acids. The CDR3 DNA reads TGTGCCAGCAGCCAACCTGGACTAGCGGGAGGGATGGCAGATACGCAGTATTTT. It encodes CASSQPGLAGGMADTQYF.